The T cell receptor beta chain under discussion was sequenced for a study of cytomegalovirus exposure and HLA in healthy donors. The overall study: Earlier, some 180 million T cells were analyzed, and 95 million to 140 million unique TCR beta sequences were found among them.

As to this clone: Its antigen remains unknown.

This CDR3 contains 16 residues. The germline V gene has CDR1 MNHNS and CDR2 SASEGT. V lost 1 base and J 7 bases, leaving 19 bases between the germline ends. PCR used 60 Vbeta primers and 13 Jbeta primers. Method: immunoSEQ multiplex PCR; TCRdb's copy keeps in-frame clones and lacks some. The sample lists roughly 180,000 clones, roughly 77% occurring once. Study-wide results and caveats: It was 150 to 200 TCR beta chains that were listed as cytomegalovirus-associated. In a later analysis, TCR beta V- and J-gene trimming was associated with a missense DCLRE1C variant.

The origin of this receptor is a woman aged 40 to 49 in good health and CMV-seropositive. The gene calls are TRBV6-1 and TRBJ1-2; perhaps TRBD1 as D (5 bases). Specimen: PBMCs. The CDR3 is CASSEGAQGWVVGYTF. The CDR3 bases are TGTGCCAGCAGTGAAGGAGCTCAGGGATGGGTTGTTGGCTACACCTTC.